The 31 T cell receptor beta chains listed next were all sequenced from one sample in a study of human T cells and chemical hapten exposure. Time point described: patch test 1, 2 weeks after DPC sensitization. Specified treatment: therapeutic diphenylcyclopropenone sensitization with weekly scalp DPC. TCRdb itself ran the RACE reads through MiXCR, one entry per CDR3 protein. The table records some 190,000 distinct CDR3 sequences, approximately 20% of them present only once. The specimen was whole blood, collected in connection with sensitization to the hapten diphenylcyclopropenone (DPC). These receptors came from a woman aged 50 to 60 with alopecia areata. Some clones in this sample may be carry-over from other donors' samples.

This clonotype was counted between two and nine times. V usage is TRBV7-2 and J usage is TRBJ2-5; 12 nucleotides match TRBD2. The CDR3 totals 16 residues. After removal of 3 bases from V and 4 bases from J, the junction contained 6 bases not matched to a gene. Germline values: CDR1 SGHTA, CDR2 FQGNSA. The CDR3, as DNA: TGTGCCAGCAGCTTCCTAGCGGGAGGGTTGACAGAGACCCAGTACTTC. This translates into CASSFLAGGLTETQYF. Full variable domain (rest looked up from reference TRBV7-2 and TRBJ2-5): GAGVSQSPSNKVTEKGKDVELRCDPISGHTALYWYRQSLGQGLEFLIYFQGNSAPDKSGLPSDRFSAERTGGSVSTLTIQRTQQEDSAVYLCASSFLAGGLTETQYFGPGTRLLVL.

This clonotype was detected a few times. V and J are TRBV2 and TRBJ2-7; 10 bases agree with TRBD2. V was pared by 8 bases and J by 0 bases, with 4 bases of the junction left unmatched. This CDR3 contains 14 residues. Germline CDR1 reads SNHLY; CDR2 reads FYNNEI. The CDR3: CASHGTSASYEQYF. The CDR3 nucleotides read TGTGCCAGCCATGGGACTAGCGCCTCCTACGAGCAGTACTTC.

V usage is TRBV3-1 and J usage is TRBJ2-7; 7 bases match TRBD1. The CDR3 contains 14 residues. Germline-derived CDR1 and CDR2 are LGHDT and YNNKEL (reference sequence). The V gene end was trimmed by 4 bases and the J gene end by 6 bases; junction bases not matched to a gene: 9. The DNA for the CDR3 is TGTGCCAGCAGCCCGACAGGGCCGAACGTCGAGCAGTACTTC. This sequence encodes CASSPTGPNVEQYF.

This clonotype occurred a few times. This chain uses TRBV5-1 with TRBJ2-7; D call uncertain. Trimming removed 4 bases at V and 6 bases at J, with 14 bases between. Germline CDR1 is SGHRS and CDR2 is YFSETQ. The CDR3 is 13 residues long. CDR3 DNA sequence: TGCGCCAGCAGCCCAAACGCCCCCGTCGAGCAGTACTTC. It is translated as CASSPNAPVEQYF.

This clonotype was detected many times. J is TRBJ2-1 and V is TRBV20-1, with D possibly being TRBD1 (5 bases). Germline CDR1 reads DFQATT; CDR2 reads SNEGSKA (reference sequence). The CDR3 consists of 11 residues. Trimming removed 6 bases at V and 2 bases at J, with 5 bases between. The CDR3 nucleotides read TGCAGTGCGGACACCTACAATGAGCAGTTCTTC. Translation: CSADTYNEQFF.

This clonotype was counted ten times or more. The chain has TRBV20-1 and TRBJ2-4, with 9 bases that match TRBD1. Germline CDR1 reads DFQATT; CDR2 reads SNEGSKA (reference sequence). V dropped 4 bases and J dropped 4; count of bases not matched to a gene: 2. This CDR3 spans 13 amino acids. The CDR3 coding sequence is TGCAGTGCTACAGGGACAGGGAAAAACATTCAGTACTTC. Translation: CSATGTGKNIQYF.

The J gene is TRBJ1-5, the V gene TRBV27; 7 bases agree with TRBD1. The CDR3 consists of 17 residues. Germline V gene sequence: CDR1 MNHEY, CDR2 SMNVEV (reference sequence). The J segment lost 6 bases and the V segment lost 0 bases, leaving 11 bases of the junction unmatched. In nucleotides, the CDR3 is TGTGCCAGCAGTTTATCCCCATGGCGGCAGGGGGGTCAGCCCCAGCATTTT. Its protein is CASSLSPWRQGGQPQHF.

This clonotype was counted only a few times. The chain links TRBV28 to TRBJ2-5; D may be TRBD1 or TRBD2 (6 bases each). Germline V lookup: CDR1 MDHEN, CDR2 SYDVKM. This CDR3 comprises 12 residues. V was shortened by 10 bases and J by 4 bases, with 13 bases between the two germline ends. DNA of the CDR3: TGTGCCACCACAGGGAGGATAGAGACCCAGTACTTC. Its protein product is CATTGRIETQYF.

The chain carries TRBV2 and TRBJ1-1; D might be TRBD1 (6 bases). The V gene's germline CDR1 is SNHLY and CDR2 FYNNEI. Trimming removed 6 bases at V and 2 bases at J, with 16 bases between. The CDR3 length is 15 residues. CDR3 in amino acids: CASRDDRLSNTEAFF. The CDR3 DNA reads TGTGCCAGCAGGGATGACAGGCTGTCTAACACTGAAGCTTTCTTT.

This chain uses TRBV7-8 with TRBJ2-1; D ambiguous. V lost 5 bases, J lost 0 bases, and 11 bases lay in between. Germline assignment: CDR1 SGHVS and CDR2 FQNEAQ. CDR3 length equals 15 residues. The CDR3 nucleotides are TGTGCCAGCAGCCCTTCCTGGAGCTCCTACAATGAGCAGTTCTTC. Its protein product is CASSPSWSSYNEQFF. Variable domain in full (rest from reference TRBV7-8 and TRBJ2-1): GAGVSQSPRYKVAKRGQDVALRCDPISGHVSLFWYQQALGQGPEFLTYFQNEAQLDKSGLPSDRFFAERPEGSVSTLKIQRTQQEDSAVYLCASSPSWSSYNEQFFGPGTRLTVL.

The rearrangement uses TRBV11-2 and TRBJ2-1, with TRBD1 matching over 9 bases. The germline V gene encodes CDR1 SGHAT and CDR2 FQNNGV. V lost 0 bases, J lost 10 bases, and 16 bases stayed unmatched. The CDR3 totals 18 residues. CDR3 sequence: CASSLDRRDRAPVGEQFF. The CDR3 DNA sequence: TGTGCCAGCAGCTTAGATCGGCGGGACAGGGCCCCCGTCGGGGAGCAGTTCTTC. The full variable domain, its missing parts supplied by reference TRBV11-2 and TRBJ2-1, is EAGVAQSPRYKIIEKRQSVAFWCNPISGHATLYWYQQILGQGPKLLIQFQNNGVVDDSQLPKDRFSAERLKGVDSTLKIQPAKLEDSAVYLCASSLDRRDRAPVGEQFFGPGTRLTVL.

This chain links TRBV5-5 with TRBJ2-1, with TRBD1 matching over 9 bases. This CDR3 is built from 20 residues. With V trimmed by 1 base and J by 9 bases, 23 bases remained unmatched. The germline CDR1 and CDR2 sequences are SGHKS and YYEKEE (reference sequence). CDR3 loop: CASSLKRQDRGVELRSEQFF. DNA of the CDR3: TGTGCCAGCAGCTTGAAACGACAGGACAGGGGAGTGGAACTACGAAGTGAGCAGTTCTTC.

Only a few counts were recorded for this clonotype. J is TRBJ2-2 and V is TRBV2; the D gene is possibly TRBD2 (5 bases). V dropped 7 bases and J dropped 5 bases, with 14 bases sitting between them. The CDR3 runs to 14 residues. CDR1 and CDR2 from the germline V gene are SNHLY and FYNNEI. The chain's CDR3 is CASKERTGTGELFF. Here the CDR3 DNA reads TGTGCCAGCAAAGAGCGGACGGGGACCGGGGAGCTGTTTTTT.

This clonotype was detected only a few times. The chain combines TRBV2 with TRBJ2-4; D possibly corresponds to TRBD2 (7 bases). V lost 1 base, J lost 3 bases, and 16 bases lay in between. Germline CDR1 and CDR2: SNHLY and FYNNEI. The CDR3 runs to 17 residues. CDR3 in DNA: TGTGCCAGCAGTGAAGATGGGGGGGCGCGGGTCAAAAACATTCAGTACTTC. This translates into CASSEDGGARVKNIQYF. Using reference TRBV2 and TRBJ2-4 for the parts outside the CDR3, the full variable domain is EPEVTQTPSHQVTQMGQEVILRCVPISNHLYFYWYRQILGQKVEFLVSFYNNEISEKSEIFDDQFSVERPDGSNFTLKIRSTKLEDSAMYFCASSEDGGARVKNIQYFGAGTRLSVL.

The rearrangement links TRBV12-3 or TRBV12-4 to TRBJ2-1; 7 nucleotides line up with TRBD2. The CDR3 is 15 amino acids. With 6 bases clipped from V and 3 bases from J, the junction kept 8 bases outside the gene matches. CDR3 DNA sequence: TGTGCCAGCAGCTTACCGAGCGGGATCTACAATGAGCAGTTCTTC. It translates to CASSLPSGIYNEQFF.

The rearrangement uses TRBV9 and TRBJ2-6; 10 bases line up with TRBD1. The CDR3 spans 17 residues. V dropped 0 bases and J dropped 2; count of bases not matched to a gene: 2. CDR1 SGDLS and CDR2 YYNGEE come from the germline V gene. The DNA of the CDR3 is TGTGCCAGCAGCGTAGTGGGACAGGGGACTGGGGCCAACGTCCTGACTTTC. It codes for CASSVVGQGTGANVLTF.

In DNA form, the CDR3 reads TGTGCCAGCAGCACGCGGGAGGGGTACTCCTACAATGAGCAGTTCTTC. This sequence encodes CASSTREGYSYNEQFF. This chain connects TRBV7-2 to TRBJ2-1, with TRBD2 matching over 9 bases. The CDR3 is made up of 16 amino acids. V lost 5 bases to trimming and J lost 0 bases; unmatched junction nucleotides: 5. CDR1 and CDR2 from the germline V gene are SGHTA and FQGNSA.

The sample holds a few counts of this clonotype. The chain joins TRBV25-1 to TRBJ2-5; 8 nucleotides match TRBD1. Germline lookup yields CDR1 MGHDK and CDR2 SYGVNS. CDR3 length: 15 residues. V gave up 4 bases and J gave up 4 bases; unmatched junction bases: 8. CDR3: CASSASGTGGETQYF. In DNA form, the CDR3 reads TGTGCCAGCAGTGCCTCCGGGACAGGTGGAGAGACCCAGTACTTC.

In its sample, this clonotype was seen a few times. The chain links TRBV2 to TRBJ2-3; D is undetermined. This CDR3 comprises 11 residues. Per the germline V gene, CDR1 is SNHLY and CDR2 is FYNNEI. Trimming left V 10 bases short and J 6 bases short, with 11 bases between. The CDR3 coding sequence is TGTGCCACCCTCCGGTTGGATACGCAGTATTTT. It codes for CATLRLDTQYF.

This chain links TRBV9 with TRBJ2-1; D unclear. The CDR3 totals 14 residues. Trimming cost V 0 bases and J 4 bases, with 8 bases left between them. The germline CDR1 and CDR2 sequences are SGDLS and YYNGEE. The CDR3 coding sequence is TGTGCCAGCAGCGTAGAGGGCAATTACAATGAGCAGTTCTTC. This gives the protein CASSVEGNYNEQFF.

This chain links TRBV20-1 with TRBJ1-5, with D tentatively TRBD1 (5 bases). Trimming cost V 1 base and J 1 base, with 11 bases left between them. The CDR3 has 15 amino acids. Germline-derived CDR1 and CDR2 are DFQATT and SNEGSKA (reference sequence). CDR3 region: CSARVGGASNQPQHF. In nucleotides, the CDR3 is TGCAGTGCTAGAGTCGGCGGGGCGAGCAATCAGCCCCAGCATTTT.

The gene calls are TRBV29-1 and TRBJ1-2; D gene uncertain. The germline gives CDR1 SQVTM, CDR2 ANQGSEA. The V end was cut by 6 bases, the J end by 2 bases, with 10 bases between. The CDR3 covers 12 residues. CDR3 in DNA: TGCAGCGTCCGAATCTCCAACTATGGCTACACCTTC. It translates to CSVRISNYGYTF. The full variable domain, in which reference TRBV29-1 and TRBJ1-2 provide the parts outside the CDR3, is SAVISQKPSRDICQRGTSLTIQCQVDSQVTMMFWYRQQPGQSLTLIATANQGSEATYESGFVIDKFPISRPNLTFSTLTVSNMSPEDSSIYLCSVRISNYGYTFGSGTRLTVV.

This clonotype was seen at least ten times. The gene calls are TRBV10-1 and TRBJ2-5; D may be TRBD1 (5 bases). V lost 0 bases, J lost 1 base, and 9 bases lay in between. The CDR3 contains 15 residues. Germline CDR1 is WNHNN and CDR2 is SYGVQD (reference sequence). CDR3 residues: CASSESGDAQETQYF. As DNA, the CDR3 is TGCGCCAGCAGTGAGTCAGGGGATGCCCAAGAGACCCAGTACTTC.

The rearrangement links TRBV7-2 to TRBJ2-3; D unclear. Deletions cut 1 base from V and 7 bases from J, with 15 bases between. The CDR3 extends over 15 amino acids. Germline CDR1 and CDR2: SGHTA and FQGNSA. CDR3 in amino acids: CASSLEGRGRHTQYF. CDR3 nucleotides: TGTGCCAGCAGCTTAGAGGGCAGAGGCCGACATACGCAGTATTTT.

This chain connects TRBV27 to TRBJ1-5; the D gene is possibly TRBD1 (5 bases). This CDR3 spans 13 amino acids. V lost 4 bases, J lost 7 bases, and 11 bases lay in between. The germline CDR1 and CDR2 sequences are MNHEY and SMNVEV (reference sequence). CDR3 in amino acids: CASSSGRSQPQHF. CDR3 in DNA: TGTGCCAGCAGTTCGGGACGTTCGCAGCCCCAGCATTTT.

This clonotype was observed a few times. The genes are TRBV4-2 and TRBJ1-4; D is uncertain. V shed 4 bases and J shed 8 bases, with 17 bases lying between them. CDR3 length equals 15 residues. CDR1 LGHNA and CDR2 YNFKEQ come from the germline V gene. The CDR3 sequence is CASSPQEGLTEKLFF. In nucleotides, the CDR3 is TGTGCCAGCAGCCCGCAGGAAGGGCTAACAGAAAAACTGTTTTTT.

This clonotype has a handful of counts. This chain uses TRBV10-3 with TRBJ1-3; tentatively, D is TRBD1 (6 bases). Looked up from germline, CDR1 is ENHRY and CDR2 is SYGVKD. The CDR3 runs to 15 residues. Trimming took off 7 bases at V and 0 bases at J, with 13 bases between the two ends. The CDR3 DNA is TGTGCCATCACCACGGGGGCAGCCTCTGGAAACACCATATATTTT. Residues: CAITTGAASGNTIYF.

J is TRBJ1-2 and V is TRBV20-1, with unresolved D. CDR1 DFQATT and CDR2 SNEGSKA come from the germline V gene (reference sequence). V was clipped by 6 bases and J by 7 bases, with 15 bases between them. This CDR3 comprises 12 residues. CDR3 in DNA: TGCAGTGCGGCGGCGGGGTTAGGTGGCTACACCTTC. Translated: CSAAAGLGGYTF.

The chain is built from TRBV2 and TRBJ1-1, with D perhaps matching TRBD1 (5 bases). V lost 8 bases, J lost 1 base, and 11 bases lay in between. CDR1 SNHLY and CDR2 FYNNEI come from the germline V gene. This CDR3 is built from 13 residues. In DNA form, the CDR3 reads TGTGCCAGCTTTGAAGGGGAGAACACTGAAGCTTTCTTT. This translates into CASFEGENTEAFF.

This clonotype was seen a handful of times. The CDR3 here is CSVEIAGSGEQYF. The DNA of the CDR3 is TGCAGCGTTGAAATCGCAGGGTCGGGAGAGCAGTACTTC. The J gene is TRBJ2-7, the V gene TRBV29-1; D may correspond to TRBD1 or TRBD2 (5 bases each). V shed 2 bases and J shed 7 bases, with 15 bases lying between them. CDR3 length equals 13 residues. Germline V gives CDR1 SQVTM, CDR2 ANQGSEA.

Written as DNA, the CDR3 is TGCAGTGCTAGCCTAGCTAGCGGCCAAGAGACCCAGTACTTC. Protein product: CSASLASGQETQYF. The chain uses TRBV20-1 and TRBJ2-5, with TRBD2 matching 7 bases. After removal of 3 bases from V and 1 base from J, the junction contained 5 bases not matched to a gene. The CDR3 contains 14 residues. CDR1 and CDR2 (germline): DFQATT, SNEGSKA (reference sequence).